These 6 T cell receptor beta chains share one sample of origin, sequenced in a study of T cell repertoires in ileal Crohn's disease. The time point was: inflamed ileum from the surgical specimen. Clones were sequenced by immunoSEQ multiplex PCR, and TCRdb holds only the in-frame ones, with some missing. In the table there are around 8,000 clones, approximately 85% of which are singletons. Source material: ileal tissue. The receptor set was obtained from an adult with Crohn's disease.

CDR3 protein: CASSFKGSSYNEQFF. CDR3 DNA: TGTGCCAGCAGCTTTAAAGGGAGCTCCTACAATGAGCAGTTCTTC. The rearrangement links TRBV11-3 to TRBJ2-1, with D perhaps TRBD2 (5 bases). The ends were cut back, 3 bases at V and 0 bases at J, with 9 bases in the middle. CDR3 size: 15 residues. The V gene's germline CDR1 is SGHNT and CDR2 YENEEA.

This clone has just one count. The chain employs TRBV6-6 and TRBJ1-4; D call uncertain. V dropped 0 bases and J dropped 8 bases, with 4 bases sitting between them. The germline gives CDR1 MNHNY, CDR2 SVGAGI (reference sequence). CDR3 length: 12 residues. This CDR3 is CASSYSAEKLFF. The DNA for the CDR3 is TGTGCCAGCAGTTACTCGGCAGAAAAACTGTTTTTT.

The rearrangement uses TRBV11-2 and TRBJ2-3; D remains unclear. V lost 5 bases, J lost 3 bases, and 15 bases lay in between. The germline V gene encodes CDR1 SGHAT and CDR2 FQNNGV. The CDR3 length is 15 residues. In DNA form, the CDR3 reads TGTGCCAGCAGCACCCTTGGAACAGAGACAGATACGCAGTATTTT. Its translation is CASSTLGTETDTQYF.

The CDR3: CASSEEGADTEAFF. The CDR3 bases are TGTGCCAGCAGCGAGGAGGGGGCGGACACTGAAGCTTTCTTT. This chain links TRBV7-6 with TRBJ1-1; TRBD1 matches 7 bases. V lost 5 bases, J lost 3 bases, and 6 bases stayed unmatched. This CDR3 comprises 14 residues. CDR1 SGHVS and CDR2 FNYEAQ come from the germline V gene.

This chain uses TRBV5-1 with TRBJ1-1; 12 bases match TRBD1. V lost 4 bases, J lost 0 bases, and 7 bases stayed unmatched. CDR1 is SGHRS, CDR2 YFSETQ, per germline. CDR3 length: 17 residues. The CDR3 sequence: CASSQGTGGFLNTEAFF. In DNA form, the CDR3 reads TGCGCCAGCAGCCAAGGGACAGGGGGCTTTCTGAACACTGAAGCTTTCTTT.

The chain is built from TRBV2 and TRBJ1-2; 7 nucleotides match TRBD1. V was pared by 7 bases and J by 7 bases, with 6 bases of the junction left unmatched. Germline V gene sequence: CDR1 SNHLY, CDR2 FYNNEI. The CDR3 is 12 residues long. The chain's CDR3 is CASKKTGSGYTF. CDR3 DNA sequence: TGTGCCAGCAAGAAGACAGGGAGTGGCTACACCTTC.